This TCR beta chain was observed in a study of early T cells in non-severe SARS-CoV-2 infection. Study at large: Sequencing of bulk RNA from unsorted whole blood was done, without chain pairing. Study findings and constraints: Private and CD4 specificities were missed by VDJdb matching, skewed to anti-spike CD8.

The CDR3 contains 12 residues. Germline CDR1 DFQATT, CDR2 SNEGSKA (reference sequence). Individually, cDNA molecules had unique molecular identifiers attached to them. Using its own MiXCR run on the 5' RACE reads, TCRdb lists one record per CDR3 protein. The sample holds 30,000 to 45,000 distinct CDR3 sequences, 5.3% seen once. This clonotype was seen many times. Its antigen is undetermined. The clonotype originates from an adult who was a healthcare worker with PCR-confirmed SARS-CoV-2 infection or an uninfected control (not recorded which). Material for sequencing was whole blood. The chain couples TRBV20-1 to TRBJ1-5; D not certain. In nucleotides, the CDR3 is TGCACCGTCGGTACCCACGATCAGCCCCAGCATTTT. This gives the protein CTVGTHDQPQHF.